This T cell receptor (beta chain) was recovered during a study of shared clonotypes between healthy human individuals. The V and J ends lost 1 base and 2 bases respectively, with 10 bases between them. This CDR3 is 15 amino acids long. Per germline, CDR1 SGHNT and CDR2 YYREEE (reference sequence). This table comes from immunoSEQ multiplex PCR, and its TCRdb copy is limited to in-frame clones, with some not included. The data contain around 600,000 clones, roughly 98% of them seen just once; the ten biggest clones take up roughly 0.29%. This clone was seen only once. Terminally differentiated effector memory CD45RA+ cells were excluded from the naive CD8 cells, which were CD45RO-negative and positively selected for CCR7.

The receptor comes from a man aged 25-45 years in good health. The material sequenced was naive CD8+ T cells sorted from blood. The chain has TRBV5-4 and TRBJ1-5; tentatively, D is TRBD1 (6 bases). CDR3 bases: TGTGCCAGCAGCTTGTCGCCAGGGGGCAATCAGCCCCAGCATTTT. It encodes CASSLSPGGNQPQHF.